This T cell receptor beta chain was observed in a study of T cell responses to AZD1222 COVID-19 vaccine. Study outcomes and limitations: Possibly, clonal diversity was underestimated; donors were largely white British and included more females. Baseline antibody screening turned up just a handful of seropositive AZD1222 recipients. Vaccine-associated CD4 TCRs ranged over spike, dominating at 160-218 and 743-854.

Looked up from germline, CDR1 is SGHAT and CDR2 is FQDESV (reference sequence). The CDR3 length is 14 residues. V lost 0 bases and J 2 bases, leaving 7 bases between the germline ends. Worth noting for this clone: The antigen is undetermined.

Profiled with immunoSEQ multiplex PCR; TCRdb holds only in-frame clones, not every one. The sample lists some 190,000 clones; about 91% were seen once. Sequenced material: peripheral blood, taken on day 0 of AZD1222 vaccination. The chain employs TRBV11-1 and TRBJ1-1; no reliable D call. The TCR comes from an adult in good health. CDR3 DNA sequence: TGTGCCAGCAGCTTAGCCGACCTCAACACTGAAGCTTTCTTT. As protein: CASSLADLNTEAFF.